What follows is one T cell receptor beta chain and its context. Its antigen is unidentified. Generated by immunoSEQ multiplex PCR, the TCRdb table keeps only in-frame clones and is missing some. This table holds around 160,000 clones, roughly nine tenths found once. The validation cohort, a group of 90 to 150 subjects, included the donors and was separate from the approximately 680-subject first cohort. The entry originates in a study of cytomegalovirus exposure and HLA in healthy donors. Regarding the study as a whole: The authors enumerated over 150 TCR beta chains as linked to cytomegalovirus.

This CDR3 is 16 amino acids long. The chain links TRBV5-2 to TRBJ1-2. TRBV5-2 is a known pseudogene. The sequencing input was PBMCs. The sequence was obtained from a woman aged 18-35 years in good health and CMV-seropositive. The CDR3: CASKRNRERKTYGYTF. CDR3 bases: TGTGCCAGCAAGAGGAACCGAGAGCGAAAGACCTATGGCTACACCTTC.